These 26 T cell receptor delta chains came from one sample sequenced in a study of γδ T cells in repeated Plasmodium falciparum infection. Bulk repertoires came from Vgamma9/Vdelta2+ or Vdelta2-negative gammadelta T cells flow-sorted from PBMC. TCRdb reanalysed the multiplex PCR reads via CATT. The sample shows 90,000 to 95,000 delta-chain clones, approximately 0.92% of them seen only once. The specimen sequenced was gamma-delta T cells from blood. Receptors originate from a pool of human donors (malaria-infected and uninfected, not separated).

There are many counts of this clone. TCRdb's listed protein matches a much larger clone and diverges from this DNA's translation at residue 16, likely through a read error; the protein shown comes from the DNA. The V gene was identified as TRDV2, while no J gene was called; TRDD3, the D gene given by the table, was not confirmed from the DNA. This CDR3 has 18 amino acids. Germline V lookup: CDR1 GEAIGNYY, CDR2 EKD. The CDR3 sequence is CACDTKAWGGPTTDKPIF. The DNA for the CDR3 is TGTGCCTGTGACACTAAGGCCTGGGGGGGGCCCACAACCGATAAACCCATCTTT.

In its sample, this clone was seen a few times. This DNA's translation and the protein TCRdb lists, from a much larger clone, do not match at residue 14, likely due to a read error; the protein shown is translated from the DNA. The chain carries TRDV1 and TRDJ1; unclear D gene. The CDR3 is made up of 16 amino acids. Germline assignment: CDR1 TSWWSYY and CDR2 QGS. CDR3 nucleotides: TGTGCTCTTGGGGAAGCGGAGACGGCTGACACCGATAAACACATCTTT. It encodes CALGEAETADTDKHIF.

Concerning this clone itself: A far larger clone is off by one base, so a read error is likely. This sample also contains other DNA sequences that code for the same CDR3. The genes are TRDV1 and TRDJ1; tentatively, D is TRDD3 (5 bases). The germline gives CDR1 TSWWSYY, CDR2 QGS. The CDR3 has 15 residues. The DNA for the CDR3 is TGTGCTCTTGGGGAATTGGGGTTTTACACTGATAAACTCATCTTT. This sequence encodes CALGELGFYTDKLIF.

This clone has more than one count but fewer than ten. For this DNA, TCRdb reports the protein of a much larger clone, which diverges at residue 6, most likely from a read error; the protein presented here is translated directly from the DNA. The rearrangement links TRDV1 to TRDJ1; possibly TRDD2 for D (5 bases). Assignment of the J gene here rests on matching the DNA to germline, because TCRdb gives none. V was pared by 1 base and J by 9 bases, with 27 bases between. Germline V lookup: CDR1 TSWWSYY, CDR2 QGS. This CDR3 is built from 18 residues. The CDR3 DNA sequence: TGTGCTCTTGGGGAACCATCCACGACCCTACTACCTTCAATGGAACTCATCTTT. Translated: CALGEPSTTLLPSMELIF.

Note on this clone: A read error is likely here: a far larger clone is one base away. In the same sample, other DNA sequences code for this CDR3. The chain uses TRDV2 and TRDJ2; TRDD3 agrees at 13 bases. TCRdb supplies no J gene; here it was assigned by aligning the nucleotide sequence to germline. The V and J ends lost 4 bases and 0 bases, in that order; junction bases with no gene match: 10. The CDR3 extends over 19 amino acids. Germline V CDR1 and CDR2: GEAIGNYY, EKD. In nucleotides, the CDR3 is TGTGCCTGTGATACCGTACTGGGGGATACGCGGGCTTTGACAGCACAACTCTTCTTT. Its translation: CACDTVLGDTRALTAQLFF.

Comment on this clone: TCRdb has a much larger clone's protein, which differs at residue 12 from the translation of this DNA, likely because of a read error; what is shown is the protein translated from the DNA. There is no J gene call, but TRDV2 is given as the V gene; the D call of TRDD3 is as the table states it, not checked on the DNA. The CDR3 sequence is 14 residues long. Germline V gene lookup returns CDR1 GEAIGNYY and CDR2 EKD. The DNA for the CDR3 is TGTGCCTGTGACACGATGGGGCTAACCGATAAACCCATCTTT. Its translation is CACDTMGLTDKPIF.

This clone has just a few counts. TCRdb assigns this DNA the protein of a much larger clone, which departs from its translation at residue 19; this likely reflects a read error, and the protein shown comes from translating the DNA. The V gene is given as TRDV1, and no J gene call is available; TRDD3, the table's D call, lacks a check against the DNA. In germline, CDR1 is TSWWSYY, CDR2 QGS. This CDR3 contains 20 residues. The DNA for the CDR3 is TGTGCTCTTGGGCCGATTTACTGGGGGATATCCCACCCGTACACCGATAAACTCACCTTT. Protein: CALGPIYWGISHPYTDKLTF.

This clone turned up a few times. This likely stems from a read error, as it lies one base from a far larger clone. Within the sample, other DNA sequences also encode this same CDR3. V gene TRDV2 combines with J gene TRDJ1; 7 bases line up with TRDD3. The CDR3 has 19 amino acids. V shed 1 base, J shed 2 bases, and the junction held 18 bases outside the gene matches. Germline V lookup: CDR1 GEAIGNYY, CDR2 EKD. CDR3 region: CACDTGLHPEGYGTDKLIF. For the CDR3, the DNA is TGTGCCTGTGACACAGGCCTCCATCCTGAAGGATACGGGACCGATAAACTCATCTTT.

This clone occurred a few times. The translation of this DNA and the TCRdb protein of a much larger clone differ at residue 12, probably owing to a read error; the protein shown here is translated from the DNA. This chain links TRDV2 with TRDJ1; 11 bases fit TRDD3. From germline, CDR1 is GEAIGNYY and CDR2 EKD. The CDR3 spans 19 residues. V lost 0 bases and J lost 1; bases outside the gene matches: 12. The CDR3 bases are TGTGCCTGTGACACCACTCCCGTACTGGGGGATATTGCCACCGATAAACTCATCTTT. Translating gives CACDTTPVLGDIATDKLIF.

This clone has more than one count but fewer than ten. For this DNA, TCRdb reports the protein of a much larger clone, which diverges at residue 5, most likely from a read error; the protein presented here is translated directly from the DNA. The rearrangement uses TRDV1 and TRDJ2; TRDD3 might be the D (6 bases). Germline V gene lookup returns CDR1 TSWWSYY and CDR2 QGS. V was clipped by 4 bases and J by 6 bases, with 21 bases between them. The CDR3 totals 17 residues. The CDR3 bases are TGTGCTCTTGGGGGATTTGATTGGGGGTCCTTGTCAGCACAACTCTTCTTT. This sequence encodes CALGGFDWGSLSAQLFF.

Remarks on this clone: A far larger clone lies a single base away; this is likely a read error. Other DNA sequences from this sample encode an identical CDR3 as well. The CDR3 here is CALGDLSLFPSPYTDKLIF. The CDR3 DNA reads as TGTGCCCTTGGGGATCTCTCGCTATTCCCATCCCCGTACACCGATAAACTCATCTTT. The V call is TRDV1, the J call TRDJ1; D might be TRDD3 (6 bases). The J gene, left out of TCRdb, was set here by checking the DNA against germline. CDR1 is TSWWSYY and CDR2 is QGS in the germline V gene. The CDR3 contains 19 residues.

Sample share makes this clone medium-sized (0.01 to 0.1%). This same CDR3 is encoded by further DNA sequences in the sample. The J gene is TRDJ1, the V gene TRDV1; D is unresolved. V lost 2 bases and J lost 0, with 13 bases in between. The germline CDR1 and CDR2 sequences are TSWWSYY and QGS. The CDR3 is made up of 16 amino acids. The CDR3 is CALGETRAAYTDKLIF. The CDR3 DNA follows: TGTGCTCTTGGGGAAACAAGGGCCGCGTACACCGATAAACTCATCTTT.

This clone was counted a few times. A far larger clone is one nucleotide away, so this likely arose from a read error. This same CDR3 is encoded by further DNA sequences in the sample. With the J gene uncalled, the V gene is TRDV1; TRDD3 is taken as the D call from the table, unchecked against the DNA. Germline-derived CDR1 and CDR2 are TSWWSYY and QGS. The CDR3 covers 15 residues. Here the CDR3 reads CALGIPILGDSFLIF. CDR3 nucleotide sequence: TGTGCCCTTGGGATCCCGATACTGGGGGACTCGTTCCTCATCTTT.

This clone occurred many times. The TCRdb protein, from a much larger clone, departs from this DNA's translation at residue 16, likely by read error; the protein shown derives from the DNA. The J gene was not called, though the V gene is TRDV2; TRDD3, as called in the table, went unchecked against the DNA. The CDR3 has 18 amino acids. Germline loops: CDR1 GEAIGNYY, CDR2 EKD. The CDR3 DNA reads TGTGCCTGTGACAGTCTACTGGGGGATTCACAGTACACCGATAAACCCATCTTT. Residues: CACDSLLGDSQYTDKPIF.

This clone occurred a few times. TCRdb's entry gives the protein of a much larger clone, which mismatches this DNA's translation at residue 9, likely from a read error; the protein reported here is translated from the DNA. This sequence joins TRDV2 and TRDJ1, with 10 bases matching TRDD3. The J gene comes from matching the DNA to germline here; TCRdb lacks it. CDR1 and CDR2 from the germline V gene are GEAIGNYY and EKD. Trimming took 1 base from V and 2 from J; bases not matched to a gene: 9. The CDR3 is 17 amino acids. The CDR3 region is CACDTLGDLGETDKLIF. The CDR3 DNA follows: TGTGCCTGTGACACACTGGGGGATTTGGGTGAGACCGATAAACTCATCTTT.

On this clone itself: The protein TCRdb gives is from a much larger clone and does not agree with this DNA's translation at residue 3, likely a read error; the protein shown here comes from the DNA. CDR3 nucleotides: TGTGCCAGTTATACCGTACTGGGGGATACTCAGTACACCGATAAACTCATCTTT. Its protein is CASYTVLGDTQYTDKLIF. The gene calls are TRDV2 and TRDJ1, with 12 positions matching TRDD3. V dropped 9 bases and J dropped 0; count of bases not matched to a gene: 16. CDR3 length: 18 amino acids. Germline values: CDR1 GEAIGNYY, CDR2 EKD.

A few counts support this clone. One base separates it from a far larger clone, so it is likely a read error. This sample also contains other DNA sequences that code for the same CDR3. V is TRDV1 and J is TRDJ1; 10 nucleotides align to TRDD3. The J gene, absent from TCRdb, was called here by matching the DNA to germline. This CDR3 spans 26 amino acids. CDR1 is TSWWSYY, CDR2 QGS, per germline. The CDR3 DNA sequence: TGTGCTCTTGGGGAGCGCCACATTCCTTCCTCTTGGGTACTGGGGGATCAGCCCGCTTTCACCGACAAACTCATCTTT. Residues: CALGERHIPSSWVLGDQPAFTDKLIF.

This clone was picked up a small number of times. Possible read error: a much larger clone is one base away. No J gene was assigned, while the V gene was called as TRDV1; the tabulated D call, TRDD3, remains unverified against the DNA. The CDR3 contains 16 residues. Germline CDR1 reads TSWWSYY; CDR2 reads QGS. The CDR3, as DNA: TGTGCTCTTGGGGAGCTTTTGGACCTTCCCCCGTACTGGGGGATCTTT. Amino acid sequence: CALGELLDLPPYWGIF.

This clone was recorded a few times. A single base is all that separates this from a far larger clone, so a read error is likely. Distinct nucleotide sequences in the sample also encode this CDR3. CDR3 residues: CALGEPDASYKTGDSRGDKLIF. CDR3 in DNA: TGTGCTCTTGGAGAACCCGACGCTTCCTACAAAACTGGGGACTCTCGGGGCGATAAACTCATCTTT. The chain has TRDV1 and TRDJ1; possible D gene TRDD2, 8 bases. The J gene is absent in TCRdb and was assigned here via DNA matching to germline. Looked up from germline, CDR1 is TSWWSYY and CDR2 is QGS. The CDR3 totals 22 residues.

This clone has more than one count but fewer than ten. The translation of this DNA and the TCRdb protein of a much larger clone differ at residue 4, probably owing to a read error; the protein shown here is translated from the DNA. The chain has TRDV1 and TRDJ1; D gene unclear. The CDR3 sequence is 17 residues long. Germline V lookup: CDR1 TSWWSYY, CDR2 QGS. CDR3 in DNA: TGTGCTCTTGAGGAACTTCGTCCGTTAAAAGGCGCCGATAAACTCATCTTT. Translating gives CALEELRPLKGADKLIF.

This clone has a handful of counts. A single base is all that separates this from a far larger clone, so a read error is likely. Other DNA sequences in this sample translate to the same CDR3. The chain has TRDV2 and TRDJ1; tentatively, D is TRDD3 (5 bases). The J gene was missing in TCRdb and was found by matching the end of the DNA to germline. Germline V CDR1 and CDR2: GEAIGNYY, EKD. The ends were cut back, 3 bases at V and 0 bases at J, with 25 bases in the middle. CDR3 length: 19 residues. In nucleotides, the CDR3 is TGTGCCTGTGACCTCTTGGACCTGGGAGTCCCATCGTACACCGATAAACTCATCTTT. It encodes CACDLLDLGVPSYTDKLIF.

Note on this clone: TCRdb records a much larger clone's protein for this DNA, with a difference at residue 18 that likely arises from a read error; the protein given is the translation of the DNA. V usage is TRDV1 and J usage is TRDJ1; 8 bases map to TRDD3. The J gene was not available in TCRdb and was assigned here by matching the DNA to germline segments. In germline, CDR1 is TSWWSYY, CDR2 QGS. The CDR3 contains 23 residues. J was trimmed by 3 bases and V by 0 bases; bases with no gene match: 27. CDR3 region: CALGELSLGLPHYWGSRADKLIF. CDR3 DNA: TGTGCTCTTGGGGAACTATCTTTAGGCCTTCCCCATTACTGGGGGTCTAGAGCCGATAAACTCATCTTT.

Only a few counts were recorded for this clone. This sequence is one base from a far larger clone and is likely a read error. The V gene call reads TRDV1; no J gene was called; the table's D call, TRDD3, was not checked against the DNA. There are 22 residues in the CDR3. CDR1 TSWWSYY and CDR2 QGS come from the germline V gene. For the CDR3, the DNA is TGTGCTCTTGGGGAACTACTCCTACCCTACCGACCACTGGGGCCCGTGACAGCACAGCTCTTCTTT. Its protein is CALGELLLPYRPLGPVTAQLFF.

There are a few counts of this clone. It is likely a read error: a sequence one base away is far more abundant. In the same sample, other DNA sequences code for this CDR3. The CDR3 loop is CACDTLGGTYTDKLIF. The CDR3 DNA sequence: TGTGCCTGTGACACACTGGGGGGGACGTACACCGACAAACTCATCTTT. J is TRDJ1 and V is TRDV2; 8 nucleotides match TRDD3. No J gene was available from TCRdb, and it was assigned here by a germline match of the DNA. The CDR3 extends over 16 amino acids. Looked up from germline, CDR1 is GEAIGNYY and CDR2 is EKD.

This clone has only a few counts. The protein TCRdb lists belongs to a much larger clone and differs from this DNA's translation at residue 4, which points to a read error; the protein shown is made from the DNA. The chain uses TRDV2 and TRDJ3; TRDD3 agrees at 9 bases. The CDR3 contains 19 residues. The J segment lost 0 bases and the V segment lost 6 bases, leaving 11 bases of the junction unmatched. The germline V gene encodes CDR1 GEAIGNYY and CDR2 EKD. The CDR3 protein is CACNENWGSSSWDTRQMFF. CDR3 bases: TGTGCCTGTAACGAGAACTGGGGGAGTAGCTCCTGGGACACCCGACAGATGTTTTTC.

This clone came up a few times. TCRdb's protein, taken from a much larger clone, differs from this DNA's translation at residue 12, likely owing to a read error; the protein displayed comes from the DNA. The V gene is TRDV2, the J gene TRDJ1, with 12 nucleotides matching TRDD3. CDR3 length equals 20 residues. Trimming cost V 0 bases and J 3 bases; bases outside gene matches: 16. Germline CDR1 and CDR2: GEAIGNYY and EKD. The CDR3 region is CACDTVTGGYQDPFADKLIF. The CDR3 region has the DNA TGTGCCTGTGACACCGTTACTGGGGGATACCAGGACCCTTTCGCCGATAAACTCATCTTT.